This T cell receptor beta chain appears in the sequencing data of a study of blood T cell repertoires in COVID-19. Overall study: Samples representing acute and convalescent COVID-19 were sourced from the United States, Italy and Spain.

Enrollees, roughly 18 to 90 years old, lived in fewer than 25 US areas. Recovery meant two consecutive negative NP/OP PCR tests, professional clearance, or resolved symptoms. The CDR3 totals 14 residues. Germline V gene sequence: CDR1 SGHRS, CDR2 YFSETQ. Trimming removed 2 bases from V and 7 bases from J; junction bases left unmatched: 3. Assay: immunoSEQ multiplex PCR; the TCRdb copy retains only in-frame clones and omits some. The sample holds about 310,000 clones; over 85% are singletons and the top ten take about 9.4%. The sequencing sample was made of PBMCs or T cells enriched from blood (not recorded which). This rearrangement joins TRBV5-1 to TRBJ2-2; TRBD1 agrees at 9 bases. The clonotype was recovered from a woman aged 25 to 39 who had recovered from COVID-19. The CDR3, as DNA: TGCGCCAGCAGCTTTTACAGGGGGCTCGGGGAGCTGTTTTTT. It specifies CASSFYRGLGELFF. The variable domain in full, with the rest retrieved from reference TRBV5-1 and TRBJ2-2, is KAGVTQTPRYLIKTRGQQVTLSCSPISGHRSVSWYQQTPGQGLQFLFEYFSETQRNKGNFPGRFSGRQFSNSRSEMNVSTLELGDSALYLCASSFYRGLGELFFGEGSRLTVL.